These 10 T cell receptor beta chains were all obtained from the same sample, sequenced in a study of shared clonotypes between healthy human individuals. The method was immunoSEQ multiplex PCR; TCRdb's version includes in-frame clones alone and lacks a portion of them. The data contain 500,000 to 550,000 clones, roughly 95% of them seen just once; the ten biggest clones take up approximately 0.067%. The source material was naive CD4+ T cells sorted from blood. Subset given: CD45RA+ positively selected. The receptor set was obtained from a woman aged 25-40 years in good health.

Here the CDR3 DNA reads TGTGCCAGCAATCCGGGCATAGAGACCTACGAGCAGTACTTC. Encoded protein: CASNPGIETYEQYF. V and J are TRBV28 and TRBJ2-7; unclear D gene. The CDR3 runs to 14 residues. Trimming shortened V by 7 bases and J by 2 bases, and 15 bases separated the two germline ends. CDR1 and CDR2 (germline): MDHEN, SYDVKM.

This chain connects TRBV5-1 to TRBJ2-7; 11 bases agree with TRBD2. Germline trimming cut 2 bases from V and 4 bases from J; bases unmatched to any gene: 11. The germline CDR1 and CDR2 sequences are SGHRS and YFSETQ. The CDR3 loop spans 17 amino acids. CDR3 sequence: CASSFVGLAGGLYEQYF. DNA of the CDR3: TGCGCCAGCAGCTTCGTCGGTCTAGCGGGAGGTTTGTACGAGCAGTACTTC.

In its sample, this clone was seen a few times. The chain is built from TRBV4-1 and TRBJ1-2; D call uncertain. The CDR3 loop spans 14 amino acids. V lost 3 bases and J 13 bases, leaving 21 bases between the germline ends. The germline V gene encodes CDR1 MGHRA and CDR2 YSYEKL. In DNA, the CDR3 is TGCGCCAGCAGCCACCTCTTCCAGCCCCGTGCTATCACCTTC. This gives the protein CASSHLFQPRAITF.

The chain is built from TRBV29-1 and TRBJ1-1; a weak D match, TRBD1 (5 bases). Germline V CDR1 and CDR2: SQVTM, ANQGSEA. V was clipped by 4 bases and J by 2 bases, with 11 bases between them. The CDR3 totals 13 residues. CDR3 sequence: CSVARVSNTEAFF. For the CDR3, the DNA is TGCAGCGTTGCCAGGGTATCAAACACTGAAGCTTTCTTT.

V and J are TRBV27 and TRBJ2-1; D not resolved. The CDR3 consists of 18 residues. Per germline, CDR1 MNHEY and CDR2 SMNVEV (reference sequence). Trimming shortened V by 3 bases and J by 1 base, and 19 bases separated the two germline ends. CDR3 nucleotide sequence: TGTGCCAGCAGTTTGGGTAGCACAGTTATCAGTTCCTACAATGAGCAGTTCTTC. It specifies CASSLGSTVISSYNEQFF.

Regarding this clone: The same CDR3 also results from other DNA sequences found in this sample. The chain links TRBV28 to TRBJ2-5, with unresolved D. The germline V and J ends were trimmed by 5 bases and 2 bases, with 6 bases remaining between them. The CDR3 consists of 12 residues. CDR1 is MDHEN and CDR2 is SYDVKM in the germline V gene. CDR3 amino acids: CASSPLQETQYF. CDR3 DNA sequence: TGTGCCAGCAGTCCACTACAAGAGACCCAGTACTTC.

This clone was seen just once. The chain employs TRBV28 and TRBJ2-3; possible D gene TRBD2, 6 bases. Per the germline V gene, CDR1 is MDHEN and CDR2 is SYDVKM. The CDR3 covers 15 residues. Deletions cut 5 bases from V and 4 bases from J, with 16 bases between. The CDR3 loop is CASSQLGREADTQYF. The CDR3 bases are TGTGCCAGCAGTCAACTGGGCAGGGAGGCAGATACGCAGTATTTT.

The chain uses TRBV28 and TRBJ1-2; D remains unclear. CDR3 length: 16 amino acids. The V end lost 5 bases, the J end lost 4 bases, and 20 bases lay between the germline ends. Per the germline V gene, CDR1 is MDHEN and CDR2 is SYDVKM. The CDR3 region has the DNA TGTGCCAGCAGTACCAACGGTCAGGACGGAAGCTATGGCTACACCTTC. As protein: CASSTNGQDGSYGYTF.

The J gene is TRBJ1-4, the V gene TRBV6-1; 12 nucleotides align to TRBD1. Germline V gene sequence: CDR1 MNHNS, CDR2 SASEGT. This CDR3 is built from 17 residues. The junction had 5 bases not matched to a gene; V was cut back by 2 bases and J by 4 bases. CDR3 in amino acids: CASSERDRGLFNEKLFF. In DNA form, the CDR3 reads TGTGCCAGCAGTGAAAGGGACAGGGGGCTCTTTAATGAAAAACTGTTTTTT.

This sequence joins TRBV11-3 and TRBJ2-5, with 7 bases lining up with TRBD2. Losses at the gene ends were 1 base for V and 11 bases for J; bases not matched to a gene: 7. The CDR3 totals 13 residues. Germline V gene lookup returns CDR1 SGHNT and CDR2 YENEEA. The CDR3 loop is CASSLGPGREQYF. In DNA, the CDR3 is TGTGCCAGCAGCTTAGGCCCGGGGAGGGAGCAGTACTTC.